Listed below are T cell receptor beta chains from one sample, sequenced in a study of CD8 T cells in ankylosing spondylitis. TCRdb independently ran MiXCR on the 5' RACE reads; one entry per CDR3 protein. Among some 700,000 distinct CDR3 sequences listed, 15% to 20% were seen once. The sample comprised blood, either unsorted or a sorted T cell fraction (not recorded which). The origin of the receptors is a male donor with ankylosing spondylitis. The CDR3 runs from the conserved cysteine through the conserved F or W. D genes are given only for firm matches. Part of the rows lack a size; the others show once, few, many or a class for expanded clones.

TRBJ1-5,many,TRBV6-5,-,TGTGCCAGCAGTTACTCGAATCAGGCAGCTAGCAATCAGCCCCAGCATTTT,CASSYSNQAASNQPQHF
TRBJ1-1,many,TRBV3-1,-,TGTGCCAGCAGCCAGACAACGGGGAGGGGGGACACTGAAGCTTTCTTT,CASSQTTGRGDTEAFF
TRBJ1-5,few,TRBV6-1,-,TGTGCCAGCAGGACAGACCCTTTGCCCCAGCATTTT,CASRTDPLPQHF
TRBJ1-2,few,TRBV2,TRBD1,TGTGCCAGCAGTGAGGGCAGGGGGGTTAACTATGGCTACACCTTC,CASSEGRGVNYGYTF
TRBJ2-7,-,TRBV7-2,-,TGTGCCAGCAGCTTAGGCGTTTTAGGGAAAAAAATCGAGCAGTACTTC,CASSLGVLGKKIEQYF
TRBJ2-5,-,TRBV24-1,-,TGTGCCACCAGTGCCGGGCAACGGACGTACCAAGAGACCCAGTACTTC,CATSAGQRTYQETQYF
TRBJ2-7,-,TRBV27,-,TGTGCCCTAATCTACGAGCAGTACTTC,CALIYEQYF
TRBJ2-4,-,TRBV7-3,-,TGTGCCAGCAGCTTAACTGGCAGGGACGGTGACATTCAGTACTTC,CASSLTGRDGDIQYF
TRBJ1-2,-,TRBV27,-,TGTGCCACCCCTCTCCCGGGTCCAAACTATGGCTACACCTTC,CATPLPGPNYGYTF
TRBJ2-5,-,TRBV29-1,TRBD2,TGCAGCGTGGGGACTAGCGTACCCCAAGAGACCCAGTACTTC,CSVGTSVPQETQYF
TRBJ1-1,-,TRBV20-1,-,TGCAGTGCTAGGGGGATTTCAAGGACAGAGCTGAACACTGAAGCTTTCTTT,CSARGISRTELNTEAFF
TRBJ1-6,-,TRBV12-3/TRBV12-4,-,TGTGCCAGCAGTTTCGGGACGGCGGGGGGAGCCCTCCACTTT,CASSFGTAGGALHF
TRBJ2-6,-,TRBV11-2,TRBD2,TGTGCCAGCAGGAGACTAGCGGGAGGTGGGGCCAACGTCCTGACTTTC,CASRRLAGGGANVLTF
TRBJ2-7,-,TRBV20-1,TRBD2,TGCAGTGCTACACCTAGCGGGAGGGAAAACGAGCAGTACTTC,CSATPSGRENEQYF
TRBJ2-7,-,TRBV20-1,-,TGCAGTGCTAGTTTGAGGCTGGGGCAGGGTGCTTATTCCTACGAGCAGTACTTC,CSASLRLGQGAYSYEQYF
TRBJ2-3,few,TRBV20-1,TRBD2,TGCAGTGCTAGAGACCTCGGATCTAGCGGGAAGTACACAGATACGCAGTATTTT,CSARDLGSSGKYTDTQYF
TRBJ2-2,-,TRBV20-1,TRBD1,TGCAGTGCTAGAGATCGGGACAGAGGGAACACCGGGGAGCTGTTTTTT,CSARDRDRGNTGELFF
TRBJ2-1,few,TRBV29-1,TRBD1,TGCAGCGTTGACGGACAGGGGGGCAATGAGCAGTTCTTC,CSVDGQGGNEQFF
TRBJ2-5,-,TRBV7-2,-,TGTGCCAGCAGCCGACGGGACACGGGGGAGACCCAGTACTTC,CASSRRDTGETQYF
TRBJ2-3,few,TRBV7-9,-,TGTGCCAGCAGCTTTTCAGGAGAAAATACGCAGTATTTT,CASSFSGENTQYF
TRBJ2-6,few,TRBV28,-,TGTGCCAGCAGCCCCCCAGGCTCTGGGGCCAACGTCCTGACTTTC,CASSPPGSGANVLTF
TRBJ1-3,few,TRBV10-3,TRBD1,TGTGCCATCAGGGTGGACAGGGCCACGAACACCATATATTTT,CAIRVDRATNTIYF
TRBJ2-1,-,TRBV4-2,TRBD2,TGTGCCAGCAGCCGAAGCGGGGGGACCTACAATGAGCAGTTCTTC,CASSRSGGTYNEQFF
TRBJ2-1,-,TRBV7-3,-,TGTGCCAGCAGCTTAGGGGCCCCTCCATACAATGAGCAGTTCTTC,CASSLGAPPYNEQFF
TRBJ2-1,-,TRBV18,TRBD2,TGTGCCAGCTCACCTCGGGAGGAGTCCTACAATGAGCAGTTCTTC,CASSPREESYNEQFF
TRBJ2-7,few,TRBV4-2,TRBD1,TGTGCCAGCAGCAACCGGGACAGTCCCTACGAGCAGTACTTC,CASSNRDSPYEQYF
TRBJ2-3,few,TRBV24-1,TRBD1,TGTGCCACCAGTGATTTCTCTACAGGGGAAGCAGGGACGCAGTATTTT,CATSDFSTGEAGTQYF